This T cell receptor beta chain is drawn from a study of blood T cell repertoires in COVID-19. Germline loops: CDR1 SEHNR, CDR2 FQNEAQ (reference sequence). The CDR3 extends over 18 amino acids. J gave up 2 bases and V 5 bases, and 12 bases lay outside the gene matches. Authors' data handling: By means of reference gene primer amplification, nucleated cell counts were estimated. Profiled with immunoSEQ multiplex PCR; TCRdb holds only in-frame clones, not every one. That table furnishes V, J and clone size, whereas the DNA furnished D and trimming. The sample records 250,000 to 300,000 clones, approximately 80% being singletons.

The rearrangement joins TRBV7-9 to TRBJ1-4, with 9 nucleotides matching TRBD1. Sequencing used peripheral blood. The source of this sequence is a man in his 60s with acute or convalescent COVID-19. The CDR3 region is CASSPPPGQGGTNEKLFF. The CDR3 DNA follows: TGTGCCAGCAGCCCGCCCCCGGGACAGGGTGGGACTAATGAAAAACTGTTTTTT.